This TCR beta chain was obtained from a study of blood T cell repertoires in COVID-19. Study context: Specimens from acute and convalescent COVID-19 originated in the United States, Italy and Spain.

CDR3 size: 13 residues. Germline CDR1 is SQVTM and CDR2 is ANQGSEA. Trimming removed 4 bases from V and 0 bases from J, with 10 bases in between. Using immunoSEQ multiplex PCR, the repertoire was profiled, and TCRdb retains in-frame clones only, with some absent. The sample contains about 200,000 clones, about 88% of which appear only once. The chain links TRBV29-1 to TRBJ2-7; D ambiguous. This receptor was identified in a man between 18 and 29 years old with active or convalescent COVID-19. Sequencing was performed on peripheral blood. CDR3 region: CSVVHCFSYEQYF. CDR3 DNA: TGCAGCGTTGTCCATTGTTTCTCCTACGAGCAGTACTTC.